These T cell receptor beta chains were read from a single sample in a study of glioma-infiltrating T cells after dendritic cell vaccination. Some clones are missing from TCRdb's copy, which holds only in-frame ones; the method was immunoSEQ multiplex PCR. Of 55,000 to 75,000 clones in the sample, around 81% are singletons; the top ten hold roughly 8.2%. The material sequenced was blood, taken before dendritic cell vaccination. The receptor source for this set is a human donor with glioblastoma. CDR3s include the opening cysteine and the closing phenylalanine or tryptophan. Each record gives: CDR3 length, J gene, V gene, CDR3 protein.

13 | TRBJ2-7 | TRBV2 | CAGGTGNSYEQYF
14 | TRBJ1-3 | TRBV5-6 | CASSWGQAVDTIYF
19 | TRBJ2-1 | TRBV7-6 | CASSPGLAGAISSYNEQFF
14 | TRBJ2-1 | TRBV9 | CASNLGLGNNEQFF
11 | TRBJ1-2 | TRBV20-1 | CSARGDVGFTF
13 | TRBJ2-7 | TRBV6-1 | CASSWDRAYEQYF
17 | TRBJ2-1 | TRBV5-1 | CASSPTIAGGSYNEQFF
14 | TRBJ2-5 | TRBV7-9 | CASSRDRGEETQYF
14 | TRBJ2-1 | TRBV7-9 | CASSLGSSYNEQFF
13 | TRBJ1-5 | TRBV19 | CASNLDRIQPQHF
14 | TRBJ1-6 | TRBV30 | CAWLAGLGSSPLHF
14 | TRBJ1-1 | TRBV29-1 | CSVQRDRGGTEAFF
17 | TRBJ2-1 | TRBV4-2 | CASSPGTSGGPNNEQFF
14 | TRBJ2-7 | TRBV5-6 | CASTLLGNNYEQYF
14 | TRBJ1-5 | TRBV2 | CASRQGYSNQPQHF
15 | TRBJ2-3 | TRBV29-1 | CSVELPSAPPDTQYF
13 | TRBJ2-2 | TRBV29-1 | CSAGLGNTGELFF
14 | TRBJ2-2 | TRBV9 | CASSVDRNTGELFF
16 | TRBJ1-1 | TRBV19 | CASSGSTDYMNTEAFF
14 | TRBJ1-6 | TRBV19 | CASSSTGDNSPLHF
14 | TRBJ1-2 | TRBV30 | CAWRRTGVMDGYTF
13 | TRBJ1-1 | TRBV7-9 | CASSLTGGFGAFF
12 | TRBJ2-7 | TRBV7-9 | CASSWAGGVQYF
19 | TRBJ1-4 | TRBV7-2 | CASSHPPGQPTTLNEKLFF
16 | TRBJ1-1 | TRBV7-2 | CASSLLGVSSLTEAFF
14 | TRBJ1-1 | TRBV5-6 | CASSLGQDNTEAFF
16 | TRBJ1-1 | TRBV5-1 | CASSWSGDLMNTEAFF
14 | TRBJ2-7 | TRBV29-1 | CSVVAAGEPYEQYF
16 | TRBJ2-3 | TRBV4-2 | CASSQASGGAADTQYF
14 | TRBJ1-3 | TRBV7-2 | CASSSQTGGNTIYF
14 | TRBJ1-2 | TRBV2 | CASSDAGDIYGYTF
13 | TRBJ2-5 | TRBV11-2 | CASSGRIQETQYF
15 | TRBJ2-3 | TRBV5-4 | CASSPKTGSTDTQYF
15 | TRBJ2-1 | TRBV10-3 | CAISDLAGIYNEQFF
15 | TRBJ2-7 | TRBV6-5 | CASSYLGTDPYEQYF
14 | TRBJ2-7 | TRBV27 | CASSLSGPSYEQYF
15 | TRBJ1-2 | TRBV4-2 | CASSQGTGDNYGYTF
13 | TRBJ2-2 | TRBV10-3 | CAITAGNTGELFF
12 | TRBJ1-2 | TRBV7-9 | CASSLNFYGYTF
13 | TRBJ1-2 | TRBV18 | CASSPVPLEGYTF
13 | TRBJ2-7 | TRBV27 | CASSMGLLYEQYF
12 | TRBJ1-2 | TRBV6-5 | CASSPGNGGYTF
16 | TRBJ2-2 | TRBV5-1 | CASSLGAFTNTGELFF
16 | TRBJ1-1 | TRBV5-1 | CASSPGQGAGGTEAFF
14 | TRBJ2-1 | TRBV5-1 | CASSGGGADNEQFF
14 | TRBJ2-7 | TRBV27 | CASSPLVGGHEQYF
14 | TRBJ2-7 | TRBV4-3 | CASSQDQINYEQYF
15 | TRBJ1-5 | TRBV6-1 | CASRGTVNSNQPQHF
13 | TRBJ1-1 | TRBV4-1 | CASSQDARSEAFF
14 | TRBJ1-1 | TRBV29-1 | CSVGEGQGNTEAFF
13 | TRBJ2-1 | TRBV7-9 | CASSLALAYEQFF
13 | TRBJ2-7 | TRBV11-3 | CASSQGVSYEQYF
17 | TRBJ1-1 | TRBV27 | CASSLSKGAIMNTEAFF
17 | TRBJ1-6 | TRBV10-1 | CASSELSRDRSWAPLHF
15 | TRBJ1-4 | TRBV2 | CASSEAGGEREKLFF